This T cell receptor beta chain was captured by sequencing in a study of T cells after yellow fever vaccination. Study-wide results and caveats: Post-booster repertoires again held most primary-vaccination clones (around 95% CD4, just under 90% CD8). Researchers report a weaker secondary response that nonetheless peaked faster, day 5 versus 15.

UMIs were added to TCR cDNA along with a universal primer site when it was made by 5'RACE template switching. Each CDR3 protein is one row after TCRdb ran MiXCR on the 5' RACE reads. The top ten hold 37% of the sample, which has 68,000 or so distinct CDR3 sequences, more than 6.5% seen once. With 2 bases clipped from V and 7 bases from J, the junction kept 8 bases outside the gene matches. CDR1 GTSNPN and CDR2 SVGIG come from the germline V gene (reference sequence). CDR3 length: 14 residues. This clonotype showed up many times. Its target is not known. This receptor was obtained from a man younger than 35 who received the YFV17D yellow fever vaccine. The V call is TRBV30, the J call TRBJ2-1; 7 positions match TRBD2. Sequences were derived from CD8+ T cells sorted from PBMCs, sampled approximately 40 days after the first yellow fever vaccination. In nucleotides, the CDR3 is TGTGCCTGGAGTCGGGGGAGGGTGGGGAATGAGCAGTTCTTC. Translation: CAWSRGRVGNEQFF.